The rows below give T cell receptor beta chains drawn from one sample of a study of regulatory T cells in long-lasting Graves disease. TCRdb reprocessed the multiplex PCR reads with MiXCR, giving one entry per CDR3 protein. The sample lists 530,000 or so distinct CDR3 sequences, more than 15% occurring once. This same sample was also part of a study on T cells in Graves' hyperthyroidism and ophthalmopathy.

Sample: peripheral blood mononuclear cells (PBMCs), taken at new diagnosis, from a patient treated with antithyroid drugs. These receptors were collected from a man aged 18 to 30 with Graves disease. CDR3s include the opening cysteine and the closing phenylalanine or tryptophan. D genes are given only for firm matches. Only part of the rows carry a size: once, few, many, or a class if the clone is expanded.

TRBJ1-5,TRBV2,.,medium-sized,CASSSVQVLNQPQHF,TGTGCCAGCAGCTCCGTACAGGTGCTCAATCAGCCCCAGCATTTT
TRBJ2-1,TRBV28,TRBD1,many,CASSPNILRGLYYEQFF,TGTGCCAGCAGTCCCAATATCCTCAGGGGGCTCTATTATGAGCAGTTCTTC
TRBJ1-1,TRBV11-2,TRBD1,once,CASSLTNQGDTEAFF,TGTGCCAGCAGCTTAACGAACCAGGGGGACACTGAAGCTTTCTTT
TRBJ1-5,TRBV12-3/TRBV12-4,.,few,CASSVPREGPQHF,TGTGCCAGCAGTGTCCCCAGGGAGGGGCCCCAGCATTTT
TRBJ1-2,TRBV9,.,.,CASSVSGTIGHGYTF,TGTGCCAGCAGCGTTTCCGGGACAATTGGCCATGGCTACACCTTC
TRBJ1-5,TRBV3-1,.,many,CASSQGDARPQHF,TGTGCCAGCAGCCAAGGGGACGCCCGGCCCCAGCATTTT
TRBJ2-2,TRBV6-5,TRBD1,.,CAGSYSGTGAPKGLFF,TGTGCCGGCAGTTACTCAGGGACAGGGGCCCCAAAAGGGCTGTTTTTT
TRBJ2-3,TRBV7-9,TRBD2,few,CASSTSTSGKLWNTQYF,TGTGCCAGCAGCACCTCGACTAGCGGGAAGTTGTGGAATACGCAGTATTTT
TRBJ2-5,TRBV18,TRBD2,few,CASSPFREGQETQYF,TGTGCCAGCTCACCGTTTCGGGAGGGACAAGAGACCCAGTACTTC
TRBJ1-4,TRBV29-1,.,.,CSVQGEANEKLFF,TGCAGCGTTCAGGGAGAAGCTAATGAAAAACTGTTTTTT
TRBJ2-6,TRBV10-3,.,few,CAISDQAGANVLTF,TGTGCCATCAGTGATCAGGCAGGGGCCAACGTCCTGACTTTC
TRBJ2-1,TRBV28,TRBD2,many,CASSELAGVFNEQFF,TGTGCCAGCAGTGAACTAGCGGGAGTGTTTAATGAGCAGTTCTTC
TRBJ1-6,TRBV12-3/TRBV12-4,.,many,CASSLINSPLHF,TGTGCCAGCAGTTTGATTAATTCACCCCTCCACTTT
TRBJ2-5,TRBV11-2,TRBD2,.,CASSRRGGVQETQYF,TGTGCCAGCAGCCGCCGGGGGGGAGTCCAAGAGACCCAGTACTTC
TRBJ2-5,TRBV5-1,.,.,CASSWRQSPRETQYF,TGCGCCAGCAGCTGGAGACAGAGCCCACGGGAGACCCAGTACTTC
TRBJ2-1,TRBV20-1,TRBD1,many,CSASKQGAAYNEQFF,TGCAGTGCTAGTAAACAGGGGGCTGCCTACAATGAGCAGTTCTTC
TRBJ1-5,TRBV15,.,few,CATSARGSNQPQHF,TGTGCCACCAGCGCGCGGGGTAGCAATCAGCCCCAGCATTTT
TRBJ1-1,TRBV28,TRBD1,few,CASRTGTGGDTEAFF,TGTGCCAGCAGGACCGGGACAGGGGGCGACACTGAAGCTTTCTTT
TRBJ2-1,TRBV11-2,.,many,CASSPSFNEQFF,TGTGCCAGCAGCCCTAGCTTCAATGAGCAGTTCTTC
TRBJ1-4,TRBV10-3,.,few,CAISDKWGFGEKLFF,TGTGCCATCAGTGACAAATGGGGCTTCGGTGAAAAACTGTTTTTT
TRBJ2-1,TRBV7-9,TRBD2,.,CASSGLAGVGLGEQFF,TGTGCCAGCAGCGGACTAGCGGGAGTCGGCTTGGGGGAGCAGTTCTTC
TRBJ2-2,TRBV30,TRBD2,few,CAWSVTSGRVTGELFF,TGTGCCTGGAGTGTGACTAGCGGGAGAGTTACCGGGGAGCTGTTTTTT
TRBJ1-2,TRBV28,.,many,CASTLGAANYGYTF,TGTGCCAGCACTCTTGGGGCGGCAAACTATGGCTACACCTTC
TRBJ2-7,TRBV20-1,TRBD1,.,CSAFNRGRYEQYF,TGCAGTGCTTTTAACAGGGGCCGGTACGAGCAGTACTTC
TRBJ2-7,TRBV3-1,TRBD1,few,CASSQDFTGGVGQYF,TGTGCCAGCAGCCAAGATTTCACAGGGGGTGTCGGTCAGTACTTC
TRBJ2-7,TRBV20-1,TRBD2,few,CSARGRNSGRLSEQYF,TGCAGTGCTAGAGGTCGCAATAGCGGGCGCCTTTCGGAGCAGTACTTC
TRBJ2-1,TRBV12-3/TRBV12-4,TRBD2,many,CASTRTSGSSYNEQFF,TGTGCCAGCACCAGGACTAGCGGGAGCTCCTACAATGAGCAGTTCTTC
TRBJ2-7,TRBV28,.,many,CASIPDRFSYEQYF,TGTGCCAGCATTCCCGACAGGTTCTCCTACGAGCAGTACTTC
TRBJ1-2,TRBV28,.,many,CAISPLNYGYTF,TGTGCCATCAGCCCCCTGAACTATGGCTACACCTTC
TRBJ1-2,TRBV7-9,.,few,CASSLDPGTYGYTF,TGTGCCAGCAGCTTAGACCCTGGGACCTATGGCTACACCTTC
TRBJ2-7,TRBV5-4,TRBD2,many,CASSLGSGRSQDEQYF,TGTGCCAGCAGCTTAGGTAGCGGGCGGTCCCAGGACGAGCAGTACTTC
TRBJ2-7,TRBV7-9,.,few,CASSAPGNYEQYF,TGTGCCAGCAGCGCGCCAGGGAACTACGAGCAGTACTTC
TRBJ2-1,TRBV29-1,.,few,CSVEGPWVPTYGEQFF,TGCAGCGTTGAGGGACCCTGGGTCCCCACCTACGGTGAGCAGTTCTTC
TRBJ1-1,TRBV5-1,.,.,CASSLEGREDTEAFF,TGCGCCAGCAGCTTGGAGGGCAGGGAGGACACTGAAGCTTTCTTT
TRBJ2-1,TRBV12-3/TRBV12-4,.,many,CASSVDPASSYNEQFF,TGTGCCAGCAGTGTAGATCCGGCCAGCTCCTACAATGAGCAGTTCTTC
TRBJ1-1,TRBV6-1,TRBD1,.,CASWFGAGGRTEAFF,TGTGCCAGCTGGTTTGGGGCAGGGGGTCGAACTGAAGCTTTCTTT
TRBJ1-2,TRBV20-1,.,.,CSASSGSDYGYTF,TGCAGTGCTAGTTCCGGGTCTGACTATGGCTACACCTTC
TRBJ2-5,TRBV5-1,TRBD2,few,CASRKGLAGGGETQYF,TGCGCCAGCAGAAAAGGACTAGCGGGAGGCGGGGAGACCCAGTACTTC
TRBJ1-5,TRBV30,.,.,CAWSHAINQPQHF,TGTGCCTGGAGCCACGCGATCAATCAGCCCCAGCATTTT
TRBJ1-1,TRBV27,TRBD1,many,CASGPVAGGEAFF,TGTGCCAGCGGACCCGTTGCAGGGGGCGAGGCTTTCTTT
TRBJ1-1,TRBV6-1,.,.,CASTPGRGPSGAEAFF,TGTGCCAGCACCCCCGGTAGGGGCCCTTCTGGCGCTGAAGCTTTCTTT
TRBJ2-1,TRBV27,.,few,CASSLSSREQLF,TGTGCCAGCAGTTTAAGTAGCAGGGAGCAGCTCTTC
TRBJ2-1,TRBV12-3/TRBV12-4,.,many,CASSLFGTGISIEQFF,TGTGCCAGCAGTCTGTTCGGTACTGGCATATCGATTGAGCAGTTCTTC
TRBJ2-7,TRBV7-8,.,.,CASSLIPGRPPYEQYF,TGTGCCAGCAGCTTAATTCCGGGCCGCCCTCCCTACGAGCAGTACTTC
TRBJ1-2,TRBV29-1,.,.,CSVEASNYGYTF,TGCAGCGTTGAGGCCTCTAACTATGGCTACACCTTC
TRBJ2-1,TRBV7-9,TRBD2,many,CASSLGGRVLNEQFF,TGTGCCAGCAGCTTAGGCGGGAGGGTTCTCAATGAGCAGTTCTTC
TRBJ2-3,TRBV10-1,.,many,CASSDIRGSTDTQYF,TGCGCCAGCAGTGATATCCGGGGAAGCACAGATACGCAGTATTTT
TRBJ2-3,TRBV9,TRBD2,.,CASSGQSGAGGYTDTQYF,TGTGCCAGCAGCGGACAAAGCGGAGCGGGAGGGTACACAGATACGCAGTATTTT
TRBJ1-6,TRBV9,TRBD1,few,CASSVRDRETPLHF,TGTGCCAGCAGCGTAAGGGACAGGGAAACACCCCTCCACTTT
TRBJ2-6,TRBV27,TRBD1,many,CASSSAGGFGANVLTF,TGTGCCAGCAGTTCAGCAGGGGGCTTTGGGGCCAACGTCCTGACTTTC